This T cell receptor beta chain is drawn from a study of regulatory T cells in long-lasting Graves disease. Time point in this sample: persistent/refractory GD, antithyroid drugs over 5 years with positive TRAb. The TCR library was prepared using RNA isolated from PBMCs. TCR beta libraries were built with iRepertoire HTBI primers and Arm-PCR of CDR3 regions. TCRdb independently ran MiXCR on the multiplex PCR reads; one entry per CDR3 protein. The table lists hundreds of thousands of distinct CDR3 sequences, roughly 21% of them singletons. As for this clonotype: Its target is not known.

The study, taken as a whole, reports: A limited number of samples was an acknowledged limitation.

The V and J ends lost 0 bases and 4 bases, in that order; junction bases with no gene match: 2. Germline loops: CDR1 MNHEY, CDR2 SVGAGI. This CDR3 is 16 amino acids long. The receptor was isolated from a female donor with Graves disease. This sample comprised peripheral blood mononuclear cells (PBMCs), obtained when the disease was refractory, from a patient treated with antithyroid drugs. This rearrangement joins TRBV6-5 to TRBJ2-2, with 10 bases matching TRBD1. CDR3 nucleotide sequence: TGTGCCAGCAGTTACTCGAGGGACAGGGGCACCGGGGAGCTGTTTTTT. Translating it yields CASSYSRDRGTGELFF.